A selection of T cell receptor beta chains follows, all from one sample in a study of early T cells in non-severe SARS-CoV-2 infection. TCRdb re-derived calls from the 5' RACE reads in MiXCR, one entry per CDR3 protein. The data show 65,000 to 95,000 distinct CDR3 sequences, roughly 16% seen once. Sequencing was carried out using whole blood. The receptors were gathered from an adult who was a healthcare worker with PCR-confirmed SARS-CoV-2 infection or an uninfected control (not recorded which). CDR3s include the opening cysteine and the closing phenylalanine or tryptophan. D genes are given only for firm matches. The size field is filled for only some rows; it gives once, few, many or a size class.

V gene,D gene,J gene,clone size,CDR3 protein,CDR3 DNA
TRBV30,.,TRBJ2-7,few,CAWGGGNYEQYF,TGTGCCTGGGGAGGGGGAAACTACGAGCAGTACTTC
TRBV20-1,TRBD2,TRBJ2-7,few,CSAARSGTHEQYF,TGCAGTGCTGCTCGTAGCGGGACCCACGAGCAGTACTTC
TRBV7-9,TRBD1,TRBJ1-4,many,CASSSGQGYEKLFF,TGTGCCAGCAGCTCGGGACAGGGATACGAAAAACTGTTTTTT
TRBV29-1,.,TRBJ2-2,many,CSVSAAGRTGELFF,TGCAGCGTCTCAGCGGCGGGACGGACCGGGGAGCTGTTTTTT
TRBV7-8,.,TRBJ1-5,few,CASSFEGTPFYQPQHF,TGTGCCAGCAGCTTTGAGGGGACCCCTTTCTATCAGCCCCAGCATTTT
TRBV12-3/TRBV12-4,.,TRBJ1-3,.,CASSPTHRRSGNTIYF,TGTGCCAGCAGTCCCACTCACAGAAGATCTGGAAACACCATATATTTT
TRBV9,.,TRBJ1-1,.,CASSVQTGNTEAFF,TGTGCCAGCAGCGTACAGACAGGAAACACTGAAGCTTTCTTT
TRBV9,.,TRBJ2-7,.,CASSVGGRAEQYF,TGTGCCAGCAGCGTAGGAGGGCGGGCCGAGCAGTACTTC
TRBV3-1,TRBD1,TRBJ1-1,.,CASSLTGGKLNTEAFF,TGTGCCAGCAGCCTTACAGGGGGCAAACTGAACACTGAAGCTTTCTTT
TRBV5-1,.,TRBJ2-7,.,CASSLGASYEQYF,TGCGCCAGCAGCCTGGGGGCCTCCTACGAGCAGTACTTC
TRBV7-2,TRBD1,TRBJ1-1,many,CASSLTRGLTEAFF,TGTGCCAGCAGCTTAACCAGGGGGCTCACTGAAGCTTTCTTT
TRBV3-1,.,TRBJ2-3,.,CASSLLGRPDTQYF,TGTGCCAGCAGCCTACTAGGACGGCCAGATACGCAGTATTTT
TRBV11-2,.,TRBJ2-1,.,CASSPIASEQFF,TGTGCCAGCAGCCCTATAGCAAGCGAGCAGTTCTTC